What follows are 13 T cell receptor beta chains derived from one specimen sequenced in a study of cytomegalovirus exposure and HLA in healthy donors. Profiled with immunoSEQ multiplex PCR; TCRdb holds only in-frame clones, not every one. The sample contains 180,000 or so clones, around nine tenths of which appear only once. The material sequenced was PBMCs. These receptors all come from a woman in her twenties or thirties in good health and CMV-seronegative.

This chain uses TRBV6-5 with TRBJ2-3, with D possibly being TRBD2 (5 bases). The CDR3 covers 11 residues. V lost 10 bases and J lost 5, with 10 bases in between. CDR1 MNHEY and CDR2 SVGAGI come from the germline V gene. DNA of the CDR3: TGTGCCACGGGATTCGGAGATACGCAGTATTTT. Translation: CATGFGDTQYF.

The rearrangement links TRBV7-8 to TRBJ2-7; 15 bases map to TRBD2. J gave up 4 bases and V 1 base, and 8 bases lay outside the gene matches. The V gene's germline CDR1 is SGHVS and CDR2 FQNEAQ. The CDR3 sequence is 18 residues long. The CDR3 DNA reads as TGTGCCAGCAGCTTAGGGACTAGCGGGGGGGCCTCCATTTACGAGCAGTACTTC. Protein sequence: CASSLGTSGGASIYEQYF.

In regard to this clone: This sample also contains other DNA sequences that code for the same CDR3. The gene calls are TRBV5-1 and TRBJ2-1; TRBD2 matches at 8 bases. V dropped 4 bases and J dropped 4; count of bases not matched to a gene: 4. CDR3 length: 14 residues. Germline assignment: CDR1 SGHRS and CDR2 YFSETQ. Written as DNA, the CDR3 is TGCGCCAGCAGCGCATCGGGAGGGTACAATGAGCAGTTCTTC. It specifies CASSASGGYNEQFF.

This chain connects TRBV14 to TRBJ2-7, with D possibly matching TRBD1 (5 bases). Per the germline V gene, CDR1 is SGHDN and CDR2 is FVKESK. CDR3 length: 19 residues. Trimming took 3 bases from V and 1 from J, leaving 25 bases between them. CDR3 in amino acids: CASSHRPSTDFVSSYEQYF. CDR3 sequence (DNA): TGTGCCAGCAGCCACAGACCCTCGACAGACTTTGTTTCTTCCTACGAGCAGTACTTC.

This chain joins TRBV4-2 and TRBJ1-6; 7 bases are a match to TRBD1. With V trimmed by 0 bases and J by 5 bases, 7 bases remained unmatched. This CDR3 comprises 17 residues. CDR1 and CDR2 (germline): LGHNA, YNFKEQ. CDR3 in DNA: TGTGCCAGCAGCCAAGATCCCAGGGGGGTTCATAATTCACCCCTCCACTTT. It specifies CASSQDPRGVHNSPLHF.

V gene TRBV5-6 combines with J gene TRBJ2-1, with 8 bases that match TRBD2. V shed 1 base and J 7 bases; nucleotides not matched to a gene: 7. Germline values: CDR1 SGHDT, CDR2 YYEEEE. There are 15 residues in the CDR3. DNA of the CDR3: TGTGCCAGCAGCTTGATTAGCGGGGTAGGAAATGAGCAGTTCTTC. Residues: CASSLISGVGNEQFF.

This sequence joins TRBV5-1 and TRBJ2-3; 8 bases are a match to TRBD1. This CDR3 is built from 15 residues. The V and J ends lost 1 base and 3 bases, in that order; junction bases with no gene match: 4. Germline CDR1 is SGHRS and CDR2 is YFSETQ. In DNA, the CDR3 is TGCGCCAGCAGCTTGACAGGGGGGTGGACAGATACGCAGTATTTT. This codes for CASSLTGGWTDTQYF.

The V call is TRBV5-6, the J call TRBJ1-1, with D tentatively TRBD1 (5 bases). The CDR3 contains 11 residues. The V and J ends lost 7 bases and 2 bases respectively, with 6 bases between them. Germline-derived CDR1 and CDR2 are SGHDT and YYEEEE. CDR3: CASGTNTEAFF. CDR3 in DNA: TGTGCCAGCGGGACTAACACTGAAGCTTTCTTT.

The J gene is TRBJ1-3, the V gene TRBV5-1; 7 bases agree with TRBD1. V gave up 0 bases and J gave up 0 bases; unmatched junction bases: 15. This CDR3 is 20 amino acids long. The germline V gene has CDR1 SGHRS and CDR2 YFSETQ. The CDR3 bases are TGCGCCAGCAGCTTGGTCCCACTCCGACAGGGAATAAGCTCTGGAAACACCATATATTTT. This codes for CASSLVPLRQGISSGNTIYF.

The rearrangement joins TRBV9 to TRBJ1-1; tentatively, D is TRBD1 (5 bases). V lost 0 bases to trimming and J lost 3 bases, with 12 bases between them. CDR3 size: 15 residues. The germline gives CDR1 SGDLS, CDR2 YYNGEE. The CDR3 spells CASSVDRRVDTEAFF. CDR3 bases: TGTGCCAGCAGCGTAGACCGCAGGGTAGACACTGAAGCTTTCTTT.

V is TRBV9 and J is TRBJ2-3, with D possibly being TRBD2 (5 bases). The germline CDR1 and CDR2 sequences are SGDLS and YYNGEE. The length of the CDR3 is 17 residues. V was pared by 3 bases and J by 2 bases, with 19 bases between. The CDR3 DNA is TGTGCCAGCAGCGCCCCACCCCCAGCGGCGGACACAGATACGCAGTATTTT. The encoded protein is CASSAPPPAADTDTQYF.

The rearrangement uses TRBV11-2 and TRBJ2-3; D not certain. This CDR3 is built from 11 residues. Germline CDR1 reads SGHAT; CDR2 reads FQNNGV. V lost 5 bases and J lost 7, with 7 bases in between. The CDR3 spells CASSVTYTQYF. The CDR3 region has the DNA TGTGCCAGCAGCGTGACATATACGCAGTATTTT.

This chain joins TRBV9 and TRBJ2-1, with TRBD1 matching over 11 bases. CDR3 length: 17 amino acids. V lost 4 bases, J lost 4 bases, and 10 bases stayed unmatched. Germline assignment: CDR1 SGDLS and CDR2 YYNGEE. The CDR3 nucleotides read TGTGCCAGCAGCACCCTTCTTGGGACAGGGGGTTACAATGAGCAGTTCTTC. Its protein product is CASSTLLGTGGYNEQFF.